A selection of T cell receptor beta chains follows, all from one sample in a study of cytomegalovirus exposure and HLA in healthy donors. Assay used: immunoSEQ multiplex PCR; TCRdb lists only in-frame clones, some missing. This table holds about 200,000 clones, roughly four fifths found once. The sample was PBMCs. The source of these receptors is a man aged 40-49 years in good health and CMV-seropositive. Each CDR3 is given with its conserved first and last residue.

CSVRGWIGGDYGYTF TRBJ1-2 TRBV29-1
CSVNGLRAGDTDTQYF TRBJ2-3 TRBV29-1
CASSLSGDQETQYF TRBJ2-5 TRBV18
CAWSLGSPYEQYF TRBJ2-7 TRBV30
CASSRGTASYGYTF TRBJ1-2 TRBV11-2
CASSFRTYEQYF TRBJ2-7 TRBV28
CASRSGGAGYNEQFF TRBJ2-1 TRBV6-1
CASSLGLQGPYEQYF TRBJ2-7 TRBV11-2
CASSLRESETQYF TRBJ2-5 TRBV7-9
CASESQGESYGYTF TRBJ1-2 TRBV25-1
CATSRGRGRGTDTQYF TRBJ2-3 TRBV15
CATTGNTDTQYF TRBJ2-3 TRBV10-3
CASSPTGPVDTEAFF TRBJ1-1 TRBV4-3
CASSQGTGVVEKLFF TRBJ1-4 TRBV4-2
CASSSPGQGWYGYTF TRBJ1-2 TRBV5-4
CASSVAGGSTDTQYF TRBJ2-3 TRBV9
CASSVSRTGVTGELFF TRBJ2-2 TRBV19
CASSSPPGQNQPQHF TRBJ1-5 TRBV6-1
CASSMVRDRGNYGYTF TRBJ1-2 TRBV19
CASSPQTDSSGAFF TRBJ1-1 TRBV18
CASSLGKAADTQYF TRBJ2-3 TRBV5-1
CASSLDRGLPGANVLTF TRBJ2-6 TRBV11-2
CARRSAGTPYNEQFF TRBJ2-1 TRBV28
CASSAQGYEQFF TRBJ2-1 TRBV7-2
CASSDSGTANEKLFF TRBJ1-4 TRBV6-1
CASSLGGGSLTDTQYF TRBJ2-3 TRBV27
CASSLSEYEQYF TRBJ2-7 TRBV5-1
CASSQEMAGTEAFF TRBJ1-1 TRBV4-2
CASSLVLGQGNNEKLFF TRBJ1-4 TRBV7-9
CASSLTAYEGYTF TRBJ1-2 TRBV7-9
CASGLGGSAGKQFF TRBJ2-1 TRBV12-5
CASTGYMNTEAFF TRBJ1-1 TRBV6-1
CASSPNDRGYLRNEQFF TRBJ2-1 TRBV27